This TCR beta chain derives from a study of cytomegalovirus exposure and HLA in healthy donors. Study information: Out of about 170 million T cells, an earlier analysis found around 120 million unique TCR beta sequences in total. Whole-study results and caveats: Among CMV-associated TCR beta chains, most appeared HLA-restricted in a later analysis.

Turning to this clone: Its specificity is not known.

Germline CDR1 is MDHEN and CDR2 is SYDVKM. V lost 3 bases, J lost 7 bases, and 6 bases stayed unmatched. The CDR3 contains 15 residues. PCR was performed using 60 Vbeta and 13 Jbeta primers. Sequencing was performed with immunoSEQ multiplex PCR; in TCRdb, only in-frame clones are kept and a portion is missing. The sample has 160,000 or so clones; 70% to 80% are singletons. This cohort consisted of healthy bone marrow donors. The V gene is TRBV28, the J gene TRBJ2-2; 9 bases line up with TRBD2. This TCR was recovered from a man in his thirties or forties in good health and CMV-seronegative. The sequencing input was PBMCs. CDR3 DNA sequence: TGTGCCAGCAGTTTCCCTAGCGGGATTGGCGGGGAGCTGTTTTTT. Translation gives CASSFPSGIGGELFF.